Included here is one T cell receptor beta chain sequence, with context. Data came from immunoSEQ multiplex PCR; TCRdb stores just in-frame clones and leaves some out. This table has approximately 43,000 clones, roughly 84% appearing once. This specimen comes from a study of T cell changes during pregnancy in multiple sclerosis. Germline-derived CDR1 and CDR2 are SGHAT and FQNNGV. With 0 bases clipped from V and 5 bases from J, the junction kept 8 bases outside the gene matches. The CDR3 covers 17 residues. The rearrangement uses TRBV11-2 and TRBJ2-7; 12 bases fit TRBD2. The source is a female donor with multiple sclerosis, enrolled in a pregnancy study. The sequences come from CD4+ T cells from peripheral blood mononuclear cells, collected before pregnancy. The CDR3 DNA sequence: TGTGCCAGCAGCTTAGATTGGGCTAGCGGGGGGGCTGACGAGCAGTACTTC. Its protein product is CASSLDWASGGADEQYF.